The sequence of this TCR beta chain was determined in a study of CD8 T cells in ankylosing spondylitis. Broader study findings: Peripheral blood samples showed relatively rare disease-linked clones, and these clones were CD8+. For ankylosing spondylitis blood, a TCR beta motif of seven to nine highly homologous variants appeared characteristic.

This CDR3 has 15 amino acids. Germline V lookup: CDR1 SEHNR, CDR2 FQNEAQ (reference sequence). Losses at the gene ends were 5 bases for V and 1 base for J; bases not matched to a gene: 3. This clonotype was found many times. Its antigen is as yet unknown. One entry per CDR3 protein, called by TCRdb with MiXCR from the 5' RACE reads. The sample lists roughly 700,000 distinct CDR3 sequences; around 20% were seen once. Sequencing was carried out using blood, either unsorted or a sorted T cell fraction (not recorded which). The V and J genes are TRBV7-9 and TRBJ1-5, with TRBD1 identical over 9 bases. This sequence originates from a male donor with ankylosing spondylitis. CDR3 nucleotides: TGTGCCAGCAGCCGGACAGGGGAAAGCAATCAGCCCCAGCATTTT. It codes for CASSRTGESNQPQHF.